These 29 T cell receptor beta chains came from one sample sequenced in a study of shared clonotypes between healthy human individuals. Data came from immunoSEQ multiplex PCR; TCRdb stores just in-frame clones and leaves some out. The table includes around 1,900,000 clones, 80% to 95% detected once. Positively selected for CCR7, the CD45RO-negative cells used as naive CD8 cells excluded terminally differentiated effector memory CD45RA+ cells. The material sequenced was naive CD8+ T cells from PBMCs. The receptor source for this set is a man younger than 35 in good health. Some clones in this sample may be carry-over from other donors' samples.

This sequence joins TRBV9 and TRBJ1-2, with D perhaps matching TRBD1 (6 bases). CDR1 SGDLS and CDR2 YYNGEE come from the germline V gene. The CDR3 extends over 13 amino acids. V lost 4 bases, J lost 7 bases, and 14 bases lay in between. As DNA, the CDR3 is TGTGCCAGCAGCCCAGCGGGGACAATTGGCTACACCTTC. Translation: CASSPAGTIGYTF.

The J gene is TRBJ1-2, the V gene TRBV29-1; D not resolved. The CDR3 consists of 15 residues. CDR1 and CDR2 from the germline V gene are SQVTM and ANQGSEA. Trimming left V 0 bases short and J 4 bases short, with 15 bases between. For the CDR3, the DNA is TGCAGCGTTGAAGATCGAGAAGGGCAGAGCTATGGCTACACCTTC. It is translated as CSVEDREGQSYGYTF.

This sequence joins TRBV5-1 and TRBJ2-7, with D possibly TRBD2 on 5 matching bases. Trimming took off 1 base at V and 2 bases at J, with 25 bases between the two ends. Germline CDR1 and CDR2: SGHRS and YFSETQ. The CDR3 loop spans 19 amino acids. CDR3 region: CASSLWTARAELDPYEQYF. In nucleotides, the CDR3 is TGCGCCAGCAGCTTGTGGACGGCTAGAGCGGAACTGGATCCCTACGAGCAGTACTTC.

This rearrangement joins TRBV28 to TRBJ2-7, with 10 nucleotides matching TRBD1. Germline V gene lookup returns CDR1 MDHEN and CDR2 SYDVKM. V lost 10 bases, J lost 6 bases, and 6 bases stayed unmatched. The CDR3 runs to 12 residues. The CDR3 bases are TGTGCCATCGGGACAGGGGCGCGCGAGCAGTACTTC. Amino acid sequence: CAIGTGAREQYF.

The genes are TRBV19 and TRBJ1-2; TRBD1 might be the D (5 bases). CDR1 is LNHDA and CDR2 is SQIVND in the germline V gene (reference sequence). The CDR3 runs to 18 residues. V was trimmed by 0 bases and J by 9 bases, leaving 26 bases between them. In nucleotides, the CDR3 is TGTGCCAGTAGTATAGATTGGATTGGGGGGTCGCCGCTACAAAGCTACACCTTC. Translation: CASSIDWIGGSPLQSYTF.

This clone occurred once. The chain carries TRBV6-9 and TRBJ1-1; TRBD1 might be the D (6 bases). The CDR3 is 14 amino acids. Germline CDR1 is MNHGY and CDR2 is SVAAGI. Trimming stripped 8 bases from V and 3 bases from J, with 16 bases between. The chain's CDR3 is CASERIQGYTEAFF. The CDR3 nucleotides read TGTGCCAGCGAAAGAATACAGGGCTACACTGAAGCTTTCTTT.

This chain links TRBV28 with TRBJ1-4; D possibly corresponds to TRBD1 (5 bases). Trimming removed 5 bases from V and 5 bases from J, with 12 bases in between. Germline V gives CDR1 MDHEN, CDR2 SYDVKM. The CDR3 spans 14 residues. DNA for the CDR3: TGTGCCAGCAGTCGGCAGGGTGAGAATGAAAAACTGTTTTTT. This encodes CASSRQGENEKLFF.

This clone was detected once. The chain combines TRBV28 with TRBJ2-2; 7 nucleotides align to TRBD2. Germline V gives CDR1 MDHEN, CDR2 SYDVKM. V was pared by 6 bases and J by 5 bases, with 6 bases of the junction left unmatched. The CDR3 spans 14 residues. The CDR3 loop is CASSPTSETGELFF. CDR3 coding DNA: TGTGCCAGCAGCCCTACTAGCGAGACCGGGGAGCTGTTTTTT.

V is TRBV19 and J is TRBJ2-7, with a weak D call TRBD2 (6 bases). Germline values: CDR1 LNHDA, CDR2 SQIVND (reference sequence). The CDR3 is made up of 18 amino acids. The V and J ends lost 1 base and 3 bases respectively, with 22 bases between them. The CDR3 reads CASSIVPGRDFGNYEQYF. DNA of the CDR3: TGTGCCAGTAGTATAGTCCCAGGCCGGGACTTCGGGAACTACGAGCAGTACTTC.

The CDR3 bases are TGCGCCAGCAGCTTGGAGGGACTAGCTTTCAGGGCCCAAGAGACCCAGTACTTC. Translating it yields CASSLEGLAFRAQETQYF. The genes are TRBV5-1 and TRBJ2-5, with TRBD2 matching 9 bases. V gave up 0 bases and J gave up 1 base; unmatched junction bases: 10. The V gene's germline CDR1 is SGHRS and CDR2 YFSETQ. CDR3 length: 18 amino acids.

This clone was observed once. The chain carries TRBV4-1 and TRBJ2-3, with D hard to call. V lost 4 bases and J lost 6, with 14 bases in between. CDR3 length: 14 amino acids. From germline, CDR1 is MGHRA and CDR2 YSYEKL. CDR3 bases: TGCGCCAGCAGCCGCCAGATGGGAAAGGATACGCAGTATTTT. It yields the protein CASSRQMGKDTQYF.

The genes are TRBV11-1 and TRBJ1-4; possibly TRBD1 for D (5 bases). This CDR3 contains 17 residues. From germline, CDR1 is SGHAT and CDR2 FQDESV (reference sequence). Trimming left V 4 bases short and J 0 bases short, with 15 bases between. The CDR3: CASSSQGLSSTNEKLFF. DNA for the CDR3: TGTGCCAGCAGCTCGCAGGGCCTCTCCTCAACTAATGAAAAACTGTTTTTT.

V gene TRBV11-2 combines with J gene TRBJ1-2; 7 nucleotides align to TRBD1. The V segment lost 3 bases and the J segment 2 bases; nucleotides outside the gene matches: 6. The CDR3 runs to 15 residues. The V gene's germline CDR1 is SGHAT and CDR2 FQNNGV. The CDR3 nucleotides are TGTGCCAGCAGCTTGGTCCAGGGACAGAACTATGGCTACACCTTC. Translating gives CASSLVQGQNYGYTF.

Here the CDR3 DNA reads TGTGCCAGCAGTTTAATTAGGGGAGGCAATCAGCCCCAGCATTTT. Its translation: CASSLIRGGNQPQHF. The chain has TRBV27 and TRBJ1-5, with a possible D match to TRBD1 (5 bases). The length of the CDR3 is 15 residues. Germline values: CDR1 MNHEY, CDR2 SMNVEV (reference sequence). V lost 2 bases and J 2 bases, leaving 10 bases between the germline ends.

V usage is TRBV28 and J usage is TRBJ2-4, with 8 bases identical to TRBD2. This CDR3 has 16 residues. J gave up 8 bases and V 3 bases, and 12 bases lay outside the gene matches. Looked up from germline, CDR1 is MDHEN and CDR2 is SYDVKM. The CDR3 is CASSFPPGGGLYIQYF. CDR3 DNA sequence: TGTGCCAGCAGTTTCCCTCCCGGGGGGGGCTTGTACATTCAGTACTTC.

This clone was recorded once. The chain carries TRBV6-5 and TRBJ2-2; D remains unclear. In germline, CDR1 is MNHEY, CDR2 SVGAGI. Trimming left V 10 bases short and J 0 bases short, with 9 bases between. The CDR3 totals 13 residues. CDR3 residues: CATTATNTGELFF. CDR3 bases: TGTGCCACTACAGCAACGAACACCGGGGAGCTGTTTTTT.

The chain employs TRBV7-2 and TRBJ2-7, with 10 positions matching TRBD2. From germline, CDR1 is SGHTA and CDR2 FQGNSA. Losses at the gene ends were 1 base for V and 5 bases for J; bases not matched to a gene: 5. The CDR3 consists of 15 residues. CDR3 amino acids: CASSLVFLAGDEQYF. The CDR3 DNA follows: TGTGCCAGCAGCTTAGTTTTCCTAGCGGGAGACGAGCAGTACTTC. Using reference TRBV7-2 and TRBJ2-7 for the parts outside the CDR3, the full variable domain is GAGVSQSPSNKVTEKGKDVELRCDPISGHTALYWYRQSLGQGLEFLIYFQGNSAPDKSGLPSDRFSAERTGGSVSTLTIQRTQQEDSAVYLCASSLVFLAGDEQYFGPGTRLTVT.

The chain links TRBV2 to TRBJ2-7, with D perhaps TRBD1 (5 bases). V was trimmed by 6 bases and J by 3 bases, leaving 15 bases between them. The CDR3 sequence is 14 residues long. CDR1 and CDR2 from the germline V gene are SNHLY and FYNNEI. The CDR3 protein is CASSALKDSYEQYF. DNA for the CDR3: TGTGCCAGCAGCGCCCTCAAAGACAGCTACGAGCAGTACTTC.

This clone came up once. The V and J genes are TRBV28 and TRBJ2-2, with 7 bases matching TRBD2. Germline assignment: CDR1 MDHEN and CDR2 SYDVKM. V lost 7 bases to trimming and J lost 7 bases; unmatched junction nucleotides: 12. The length of the CDR3 is 15 residues. The CDR3 protein is CASTLASGGGGELFF. The CDR3 DNA sequence: TGTGCCAGCACCCTGGCTAGCGGCGGGGGCGGGGAGCTGTTTTTT.

This clone was counted a single time. The gene calls are TRBV6-6 and TRBJ1-2; no definite D call. Per the germline V gene, CDR1 is MNHNY and CDR2 is SVGAGI (reference sequence). This CDR3 has 9 amino acids. With 8 bases removed from V and 7 bases from J, the gap between germline ends came to 5 bases. CDR3 residues: CASGSGYTF. The DNA of the CDR3 is TGTGCCAGCGGATCTGGCTACACCTTC.

The chain carries TRBV25-1 and TRBJ1-3; D unresolved. The CDR3 contains 14 residues. V was pared by 4 bases and J by 0 bases, with 7 bases between. Germline CDR1 is MGHDK and CDR2 is SYGVNS. In DNA, the CDR3 is TGTGCCAGCAGTGTGGGTGACTCTGGAAACACCATATATTTT. It codes for CASSVGDSGNTIYF.

A single count supports this clone. This rearrangement joins TRBV27 to TRBJ2-7, with TRBD2 matching 10 bases. The J segment lost 5 bases and the V segment lost 0 bases, leaving 7 bases of the junction unmatched. This CDR3 has 16 residues. Germline CDR1 and CDR2: MNHEY and SMNVEV (reference sequence). Written as DNA, the CDR3 is TGTGCCAGCAGTTTATCGAGGCTAGCGGGAGCCCACGAGCAGTACTTC. Encoded protein: CASSLSRLAGAHEQYF.

This clone appeared a single time. This sequence joins TRBV6-5 and TRBJ2-3; 7 nucleotides align to TRBD2. Losses at the gene ends were 5 bases for V and 2 bases for J; bases not matched to a gene: 1. The CDR3 consists of 13 residues. CDR1 is MNHEY and CDR2 is SVGAGI in the germline V gene. The chain's CDR3 is CASSLAATDTQYF. The DNA for the CDR3 is TGTGCCAGCAGTCTAGCGGCCACAGATACGCAGTATTTT.

This rearrangement joins TRBV9 to TRBJ1-5; TRBD1 matches 9 bases. The CDR3 totals 15 residues. Germline V CDR1 and CDR2: SGDLS, YYNGEE. Germline trimming cut 4 bases from V and 3 bases from J; bases unmatched to any gene: 5. The CDR3 loop reads CASSPGQGHNQPQHF. CDR3 sequence (DNA): TGTGCCAGCAGCCCGGGACAGGGACACAATCAGCCCCAGCATTTT.

The rearrangement uses TRBV7-9 and TRBJ2-2; TRBD1 matches 9 bases. J gave up 6 bases and V 3 bases, and 5 bases lay outside the gene matches. This CDR3 spans 15 amino acids. Germline V gives CDR1 SEHNR, CDR2 FQNEAQ (reference sequence). The chain's CDR3 is CASSLTGGSPGELFF. The CDR3, as DNA: TGTGCCAGCAGCTTGACAGGGGGGAGCCCCGGGGAGCTGTTTTTT. Combining the CDR3 with reference TRBV7-9 and TRBJ2-2 gives the whole variable domain DTGVSQNPRHKITKRGQNVTFRCDPISEHNRLYWYRQTLGQGPEFLTYFQNEAQLEKSRLLSDRFSAERPKGSFSTLEIQRTEQGDSAMYLCASSLTGGSPGELFFGEGSRLTVL.

CDR3 residues: CATSPPPGHLSVGPSNEQFF. CDR3 in DNA: TGTGCCACCAGCCCCCCGCCAGGGCATCTTTCCGTCGGGCCTAGCAATGAGCAGTTCTTC. The chain uses TRBV15 and TRBJ2-1; weak D call: TRBD1 (5 bases). Trimming left V 5 bases short and J 6 bases short, with 32 bases between. This CDR3 has 20 residues. Per germline, CDR1 LNHNV and CDR2 YYDKDF (reference sequence).

Worth noting for this clone: Other nucleotide sequences in the sample specify the same CDR3. The chain uses TRBV28 and TRBJ2-7, with D perhaps matching TRBD1 (6 bases). The CDR3 runs 14 residues. The ends were cut back, 3 bases at V and 2 bases at J, with 11 bases in the middle. Germline V gene sequence: CDR1 MDHEN, CDR2 SYDVKM. CDR3 region: CASSFTGSTYEQYF. In nucleotides, the CDR3 is TGTGCCAGCAGTTTCACAGGGTCAACCTACGAGCAGTACTTC. Combining the CDR3 with reference TRBV28 and TRBJ2-7 gives the whole variable domain DVKVTQSSRYLVKRTGEKVFLECVQDMDHENMFWYRQDPGLGLRLIYFSYDVKMKEKGDIPEGYSVSREKKERFSLILESASTNQTSMYLCASSFTGSTYEQYFGPGTRLTVT.

The rearrangement links TRBV30 to TRBJ2-3, with D perhaps assigned TRBD1 or TRBD2 (5 bases each). The CDR3 length is 16 residues. Germline V gene sequence: CDR1 GTSNPN, CDR2 SVGIG (reference sequence). Between the trimmed V and J ends, which lost 3 bases and 0 bases, there was a span of 16 bases. CDR3 protein: CAWSQPRGASTDTQYF. The CDR3 nucleotides read TGTGCCTGGAGCCAACCCAGAGGGGCTAGCACAGATACGCAGTATTTT.

The rearrangement links TRBV4-2 to TRBJ2-2, with D tentatively TRBD1 (6 bases). This CDR3 has 16 amino acids. Germline lookup yields CDR1 LGHNA and CDR2 YNFKEQ. The V end was cut by 0 bases, the J end by 4 bases, with 12 bases between. For the CDR3, the DNA is TGTGCCAGCAGCCAAGAACCAGGGGTGCTCACCGGGGAGCTGTTTTTT. As protein: CASSQEPGVLTGELFF.